This TCR beta chain was recorded in a study of shared clonotypes between healthy human individuals. Notes on the study in general: For naive CD4 cells, around 5% of clonotypes were shared across a few donors. Generally, naive subsets came out with larger estimated richness than memory subsets.

Details on this clone: What it recognizes is unknown.

The ends were cut back, 3 bases at V and 10 bases at J, with 18 bases in the middle. The CDR3 consists of 14 residues. Germline CDR1 KGHSH, CDR2 LQKENI. For each subset, genomic DNA was distributed in equal portions over several immunoSEQ plates. How the authors handled the data: Junction-only sequences produced by ImmunoSEQ had no quality scores, so filtering differed. The table came from immunoSEQ multiplex PCR; TCRdb's copy has only in-frame clones and leaves some out. The D gene and trimming were derived from the DNA, and the V and J assignments and clone size from that table. The data hold 700,000 or so clones, with 60% to 80% observed a single time.

Sequenced: memory CD4+ T cells sorted from blood. This sample's subset: CD45RA-negative fraction. V is TRBV18 and J is TRBJ1-2; perhaps TRBD1 as D (6 bases). This receptor was obtained from a woman in her 30s in good health. CDR3 region: CASSPSQGRPVYTF. The CDR3 nucleotides are TGTGCCAGCTCACCGAGCCAGGGGCGACCCGTCTACACCTTC.